This T cell receptor (beta chain) was sequenced for a study of Ad26.COV2.S vaccination and SARS-CoV-2 variants. This CDR3 is built from 14 residues. V lost 2 bases and J 0 bases, leaving 6 bases between the germline ends. Germline CDR1 SNHLY, CDR2 FYNNEI. Treatment described: 15 to 20 received Ad26.COV2.S at low or high dose, single or two shots; roughly 5 received placebo; per-sample allocation not given. Sampling took place 63 days after the first vaccine or placebo injection. Measured with immunoSEQ multiplex PCR; TCRdb has only the in-frame clones, and not every one. The sample yields around 400,000 clones, more than 80% seen once.

The chain employs TRBV2 and TRBJ2-3; D unclear. This sequence was found in a person between 18 and 65 years old who received the Ad26.COV2.S COVID-19 vaccine or a placebo. This material consisted of peripheral blood, taken in a trial of Ad26.COV2.S vaccine versus placebo. In DNA form, the CDR3 reads TGTGCCAGCAGTGAATGGGATAGCACAGATACGCAGTATTTT. Its translation is CASSEWDSTDTQYF.